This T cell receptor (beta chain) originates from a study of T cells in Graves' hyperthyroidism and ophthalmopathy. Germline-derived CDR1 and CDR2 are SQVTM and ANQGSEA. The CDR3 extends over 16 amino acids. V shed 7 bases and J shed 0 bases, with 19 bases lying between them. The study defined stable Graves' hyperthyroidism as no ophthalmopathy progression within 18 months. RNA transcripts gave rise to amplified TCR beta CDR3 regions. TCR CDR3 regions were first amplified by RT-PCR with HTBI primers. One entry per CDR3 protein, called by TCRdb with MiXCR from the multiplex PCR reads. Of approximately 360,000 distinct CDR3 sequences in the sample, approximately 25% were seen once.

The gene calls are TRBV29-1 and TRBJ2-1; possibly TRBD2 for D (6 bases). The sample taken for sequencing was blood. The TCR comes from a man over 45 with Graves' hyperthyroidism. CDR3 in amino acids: CSATGLAVSSYNEQFF. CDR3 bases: TGCAGCGCTACGGGCTTAGCGGTGAGCTCCTACAATGAGCAGTTCTTC.